The source of this T cell receptor beta chain is a study of blood T cell repertoires in COVID-19. Overall study: Sites in the United States, Italy and Spain provided acute and convalescent COVID-19 samples. PBMCs, B-cell-depleted T cells, or T cells were the source of the cDNA or gDNA that made up the material.

This clone appeared many times. CDR1 MDHEN and CDR2 SYDVKM come from the germline V gene. V lost 8 bases to trimming and J lost 0 bases; unmatched junction nucleotides: 1. CDR3 length equals 12 residues. Data came from immunoSEQ multiplex PCR; TCRdb stores just in-frame clones and leaves some out. Of under 150,000 clones listed, almost 85% are singletons. The sequencing sample was made of peripheral blood. The rearrangement uses TRBV28 and TRBJ2-7; 7 positions match TRBD1. The receptor comes from a human donor in a cohort sampled during active COVID-19. The CDR3 DNA sequence: TGTGCCAGCGGGGACAGCTCCTACGAGCAGTACTTC. Translation: CASGDSSYEQYF.